Included here is one T cell receptor beta chain sequence, with context. The antigen remains unidentified. From germline, CDR1 is KGHSH and CDR2 LQKENI. V was cut by 3 bases and J by 3 bases, with 11 bases left in between. This CDR3 has 14 amino acids. This entry comes from a study of T cell responses to AZD1222 COVID-19 vaccine. At the level of the study: Second doses at about 4 or about 12 weeks were pooled. The study, taken as a whole, reports: Vaccine-associated CD4 TCRs spanned spike, dominant at 160-218 and 743-854. The sample set comprised mostly white British donors with more females, and clonal diversity was possibly underestimated. Spike-specific TCR depth and breadth grew after two AZD1222 doses.

Sequencing was performed with immunoSEQ multiplex PCR; in TCRdb, only in-frame clones are kept and a portion is missing. The sample carries roughly 150,000 clones, approximately 92% recorded once. This sequence was found in an adult in good health. Sample: peripheral blood, taken on day 0 of AZD1222 vaccination. The V call is TRBV18, the J call TRBJ1-2; possibly TRBD1 for D (6 bases). CDR3 loop: CASSPPGADYGYTF. The CDR3 DNA is TGTGCCAGCTCACCCCCGGGGGCGGACTATGGCTACACCTTC.